This T cell receptor beta chain is drawn from a study of cytomegalovirus exposure and HLA in healthy donors. Findings of the study overall: Most TCR sequences proved rare, with some public TCRs found in many donors. In a later analysis, HLA-associated TCR beta chains were more clonally expanded than equally common others.

The germline V gene encodes CDR1 SGHTA and CDR2 FQGNSA. CDR3 length: 17 amino acids. V lost 1 base and J lost 0; bases outside the gene matches: 3. About this clone itself: Its target is not known.

With 60 Vbeta and 13 Jbeta primers, the PCR was carried out. Generated by immunoSEQ multiplex PCR, the TCRdb table keeps only in-frame clones and is missing some. Here the sample spans about 160,000 clones, about four fifths being singletons. Input material: PBMCs. The sequence was collected from a woman aged 50 to 60 in good health and CMV-seronegative. This chain connects TRBV7-2 to TRBJ2-1; 10 bases are a match to TRBD2. CDR3 sequence: CASSLGASGGSYNEQFF. CDR3 DNA: TGTGCCAGCAGCTTAGGGGCTAGCGGGGGCTCCTACAATGAGCAGTTCTTC.